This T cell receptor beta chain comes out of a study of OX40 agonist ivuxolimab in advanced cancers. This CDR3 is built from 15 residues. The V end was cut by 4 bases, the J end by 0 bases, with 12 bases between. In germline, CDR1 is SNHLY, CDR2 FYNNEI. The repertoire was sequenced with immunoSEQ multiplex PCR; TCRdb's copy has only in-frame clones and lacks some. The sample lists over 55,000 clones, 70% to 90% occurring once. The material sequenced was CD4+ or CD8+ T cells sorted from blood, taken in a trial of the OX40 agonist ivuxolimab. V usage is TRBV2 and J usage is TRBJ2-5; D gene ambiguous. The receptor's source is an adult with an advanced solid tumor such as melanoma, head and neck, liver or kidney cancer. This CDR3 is CASSGRAANQETQYF. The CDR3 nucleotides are TGTGCCAGCAGTGGACGGGCAGCGAACCAAGAGACCCAGTACTTC.